These 5 T cell receptor beta chains share one sample of origin, sequenced in a study of blood T cell repertoires in COVID-19. Produced via immunoSEQ multiplex PCR; TCRdb's table is partial and in-frame only. The sample carries about 96,000 clones, roughly 83% recorded once. Specimen: peripheral blood. The receptors shown here come from a woman aged 55-69 years with acute or convalescent COVID-19.

The chain joins TRBV5-4 to TRBJ2-5, with 7 bases that match TRBD2. This CDR3 contains 13 residues. The germline gives CDR1 SGHNT, CDR2 YYREEE (reference sequence). The V gene end was trimmed by 3 bases and the J gene end by 5 bases; junction bases not matched to a gene: 4. CDR3 amino acids: CASSSGLSETQYF. The CDR3 DNA sequence: TGTGCCAGCAGCTCGGGACTAAGTGAGACCCAGTACTTC. The whole variable domain, remainder taken from reference TRBV5-4 and TRBJ2-5, is ETGVTQSPTHLIKTRGQQVTLRCSSQSGHNTVSWYQQALGQGPQFIFQYYREEENGRGNFPPRFSGLQFPNYSSELNVNALELDDSALYLCASSSGLSETQYFGPGTRLLVL.

The rearrangement uses TRBV30 and TRBJ2-7, with D perhaps matching TRBD1 (7 bases). The CDR3 extends over 13 amino acids. Trimming took 0 bases from V and 8 from J, leaving 14 bases between them. CDR1 is GTSNPN and CDR2 is SVGIG in the germline V gene (reference sequence). The CDR3 region has the DNA TGTGCCTGGAGTGTCCGGCAGGGGGGTCAGCAGTACTTC. Protein: CAWSVRQGGQQYF.

The V gene is TRBV7-9, the J gene TRBJ2-5; TRBD2 agrees at 10 bases. CDR1 is SEHNR, CDR2 FQNEAQ, per germline (reference sequence). The junction had 2 bases not matched to a gene; V was cut back by 1 base and J by 3 bases. There are 15 residues in the CDR3. The CDR3 DNA reads as TGTGCCAGCAGCTTAGTCCTAGCGGGGGAAGAGACCCAGTACTTC. Translating gives CASSLVLAGEETQYF. The whole variable domain, remainder taken from reference TRBV7-9 and TRBJ2-5, is DTGVSQNPRHKITKRGQNVTFRCDPISEHNRLYWYRQTLGQGPEFLTYFQNEAQLEKSRLLSDRFSAERPKGSFSTLEIQRTEQGDSAMYLCASSLVLAGEETQYFGPGTRLLVL.

The chain uses TRBV5-4 and TRBJ1-4; a possible D gene is TRBD1 (6 bases). Germline CDR1 and CDR2: SGHNT and YYREEE (reference sequence). This CDR3 is 15 amino acids long. Trimming removed 0 bases at V and 5 bases at J, with 11 bases between. DNA of the CDR3: TGTGCCAGCAGCTTGGATGGACAGAGGAATGAAAAACTGTTTTTT. Its protein product is CASSLDGQRNEKLFF.

J is TRBJ1-2 and V is TRBV19; D remains unclear. The V end lost 1 base, the J end lost 4 bases, and 16 bases lay between the germline ends. CDR3 length: 16 residues. Germline V lookup: CDR1 LNHDA, CDR2 SQIVND (reference sequence). The CDR3 reads CASSIGGSRTSYGYTF. The CDR3 DNA follows: TGTGCCAGTAGTATAGGCGGGTCGCGGACGTCCTATGGCTACACCTTC.